The TCR beta chain described here comes from a study of T cells expressing NK-cell markers. Study context: Sorted CD3+CD56+NKG2C+, CD3+CD56+NKG2C- and CD3+CD56-NKG2C+ T cells provided the TCR beta repertoires.

On this clonotype itself: The antigen is undetermined.

Beta-chain TCR cDNA was generated via 5'RACE template switching with UMIs. Following a re-call of the 5' RACE reads, TCRdb has one entry per CDR3 protein and lacks DNA. Found here are 440,000 or so distinct CDR3 sequences; the top ten clones hold roughly 7.2%. This CDR3 has 14 amino acids. The study's findings and limits: The leading position in the CD3+CD56-NKG2C+ fraction of several donors also went to these clonotypes.

The source of this sequence is a woman aged 18 to 69 in good health. The sample was blood T cells: a sorted CD56 or NKG2C T cell subset, CD4+ or CD8+ T cells, or bulk PBMC T cells (not recorded which). V gene TRBV12-3 or TRBV12-4 combines with J gene TRBJ1-5. The CDR3 spells CASSLSQLNQPQHF.